The 28 T cell receptor beta chains given below trace back to one sample, sequenced in a study of regulatory T cells in long-lasting Graves disease. Time point defined: newly diagnosed GD, antithyroid drugs for less than 3 months. Extracted PBMC RNA gave rise to the TCR library. For TCR beta, libraries came from iRepertoire HTBI primers and Arm-PCR of CDR3 regions. TCRdb independently ran MiXCR on the multiplex PCR reads; one entry per CDR3 protein. The sample carries 440,000 or so distinct CDR3 sequences, about 15% recorded once. The sample was also reused in another study, on T cells in Graves' hyperthyroidism and ophthalmopathy.

Specimen: peripheral blood mononuclear cells (PBMCs), collected at new diagnosis, from a patient treated with antithyroid drugs. The receptors originated from a woman in her thirties with Graves disease.

The sample holds many counts of this clonotype. This chain uses TRBV5-1 with TRBJ2-7, with 8 bases aligning to TRBD2. This CDR3 has 14 residues. The J segment lost 6 bases and the V segment lost 6 bases, leaving 11 bases of the junction unmatched. Germline assignment: CDR1 SGHRS and CDR2 YFSETQ. The CDR3 region is CASTPLAAPGEQYF. The CDR3 DNA is TGCGCCAGCACCCCACTAGCGGCCCCCGGCGAGCAGTACTTC.

The chain couples TRBV10-3 to TRBJ1-2, with 7 bases lining up with TRBD1. CDR1 ENHRY and CDR2 SYGVKD come from the germline V gene. V lost 11 bases, J lost 7 bases, and 7 bases stayed unmatched. The CDR3 runs to 11 residues. The CDR3 coding sequence is TGTGCCTCCTCAGGGGGAGGTGGCTACACCTTC. The encoded protein is CASSGGGGYTF.

This clonotype has at least ten counts. CDR3 coding DNA: TGTGCCAGCAGCCTTACTAGCGGGAGGGCCTCGAGATCCTACAATGAGCAGTTCTTC. It encodes CASSLTSGRASRSYNEQFF. The rearrangement links TRBV7-8 to TRBJ2-1; 13 bases match TRBD2. The CDR3 extends over 19 amino acids. V shed 5 bases and J 1 base; nucleotides not matched to a gene: 11. Looked up from germline, CDR1 is SGHVS and CDR2 is FQNEAQ. Full variable domain (rest looked up from reference TRBV7-8 and TRBJ2-1): GAGVSQSPRYKVAKRGQDVALRCDPISGHVSLFWYQQALGQGPEFLTYFQNEAQLDKSGLPSDRFFAERPEGSVSTLKIQRTQQEDSAVYLCASSLTSGRASRSYNEQFFGPGTRLTVL.

The DNA for the CDR3 is TGTGCCAGCAAGGTGATAGGAACAGGGGGGTACACCGGGGAGCTGTTTTTT. This gives the protein CASKVIGTGGYTGELFF. V is TRBV12-3 or TRBV12-4 and J is TRBJ2-2, with 8 bases aligning to TRBD1. With V trimmed by 7 bases and J by 3 bases, 13 bases remained unmatched. The CDR3 consists of 17 residues.

Comments on this clonotype: A read error may be the cause here, since a much bigger clone is one base away. V is TRBV7-3 and J is TRBJ2-1, with 8 bases aligning to TRBD1. The CDR3 is 15 amino acids. With 5 bases clipped from V and 10 bases from J, the junction kept 13 bases outside the gene matches. The germline CDR1 and CDR2 sequences are SGHTA and FQGTGA. CDR3 nucleotide sequence: TGTGCCAGCAGCCCCAACAGGGGGAGAGCCTACGAGCAGTTCTTC. Protein product: CASSPNRGRAYEQFF.

There are many counts of this clonotype. The chain combines TRBV12-3 or TRBV12-4 with TRBJ2-4, with 13 positions matching TRBD2. J was trimmed by 0 bases and V by 6 bases; bases with no gene match: 14. The CDR3 totals 20 residues. CDR3 sequence reads: CASSPTSGRAGRIAKNIQYF. CDR3 bases: TGTGCCAGCAGCCCCACTAGCGGGAGGGCCGGACGTATAGCCAAAAACATTCAGTACTTC.

This clonotype was seen repeatedly, ten times or more. V usage is TRBV12-3 or TRBV12-4 and J usage is TRBJ2-2, with D possibly TRBD2 on 6 matching bases. V was trimmed by 3 bases and J by 4 bases, leaving 9 bases between them. This CDR3 has 14 residues. The DNA for the CDR3 is TGTGCCAGCAGTTTGGAGGGGTTCACCGGGGAGCTGTTTTTT. This encodes CASSLEGFTGELFF.

In this sample, this clonotype turned up many times. V usage is TRBV5-6 and J usage is TRBJ1-1; D is unresolved. Germline-derived CDR1 and CDR2 are SGHDT and YYEEEE. Between the trimmed V and J ends, which lost 4 bases and 1 base, there was a span of 14 bases. The CDR3 runs to 15 residues. This CDR3 reads CASSPSVSPNTEAFF. CDR3 DNA: TGTGCCAGCAGCCCCTCGGTGTCTCCGAACACTGAAGCTTTCTTT.

This chain uses TRBV24-1 with TRBJ2-6; TRBD1 might be the D (7 bases). Trimming removed 2 bases at V and 1 base at J, with 11 bases between. The germline CDR1 and CDR2 sequences are KGHDR and SFDVKD. This CDR3 region has 17 residues. The CDR3 here is CATSDWPGGSGANVLTF. The CDR3 DNA reads TGTGCCACCAGTGATTGGCCAGGGGGGTCTGGGGCCAACGTCCTGACTTTC.

The chain joins TRBV5-4 to TRBJ1-1, with D perhaps matching TRBD1 (6 bases). The germline V gene encodes CDR1 SGHNT and CDR2 YYREEE (reference sequence). Trimming took off 4 bases at V and 1 base at J, with 14 bases between the two ends. The CDR3 extends over 15 amino acids. This chain's CDR3 is CASSIGQYPNTEAFF. The CDR3, as DNA: TGTGCCAGCAGCATCGGACAGTACCCGAACACTGAAGCTTTCTTT.

This clonotype has ten or more counts. V and J are TRBV27 and TRBJ2-7; 8 nucleotides line up with TRBD2. Germline loops: CDR1 MNHEY, CDR2 SMNVEV (reference sequence). The trim removed 3 bases at V and 3 bases at J, leaving 7 bases unmatched. The CDR3 loop spans 15 amino acids. Here the CDR3 reads CASSFRAGDFYEQYF. In nucleotides, the CDR3 is TGTGCCAGCAGTTTTCGAGCGGGAGACTTCTACGAGCAGTACTTC.

V and J are TRBV4-1 and TRBJ2-1; D unresolved. This CDR3 is 12 amino acids long. Trimming cost V 4 bases and J 9 bases, with 10 bases left between them. Germline values: CDR1 MGHRA, CDR2 YSYEKL. The CDR3 DNA reads as TGCGCCAGCAGCCTCGGAAAGGGTGAGCAGTTCTTC. Translation gives CASSLGKGEQFF.

The J gene is TRBJ2-1, the V gene TRBV11-1; D gene unclear. The CDR3 spans 16 residues. The germline V and J ends were trimmed by 5 bases and 1 base, with 15 bases remaining between them. CDR1 is SGHAT, CDR2 FQDESV, per germline (reference sequence). For the CDR3, the DNA is TGTGCCAGCAGCCCGAACTCTATCCTATCCTACAATGAGCAGTTCTTC. Translating it yields CASSPNSILSYNEQFF.

This clonotype appeared many times. The V and J genes are TRBV3-1 and TRBJ1-2, with no clear D. The germline V and J ends were trimmed by 1 base and 7 bases, with 13 bases remaining between them. This CDR3 is built from 14 residues. Germline assignment: CDR1 LGHDT and CDR2 YNNKEL (reference sequence). CDR3 sequence reads: CASSQGWARGGYTF. CDR3 in DNA: TGTGCCAGCAGCCAAGGCTGGGCCCGGGGTGGCTACACCTTC.

This clonotype was recorded at least ten times. V is TRBV5-1 and J is TRBJ2-1; 15 bases line up with TRBD2. The CDR3 runs to 17 residues. From germline, CDR1 is SGHRS and CDR2 YFSETQ. The trim removed 4 bases at V and 8 bases at J, leaving 10 bases unmatched. The CDR3 region has the DNA TGCGCCAGCAGCACCGGACTAGCGGGAGGGGCCATCGATGAGCAGTTCTTC. This sequence encodes CASSTGLAGGAIDEQFF.

This chain connects TRBV27 to TRBJ1-1; 8 bases align to TRBD1. Germline values: CDR1 MNHEY, CDR2 SMNVEV (reference sequence). This CDR3 has 17 residues. V trimming: 5 bases; J trimming: 1 base; junction bases outside the gene matches: 12. The CDR3 here is CASSPRTGKSGNTEAFF. The CDR3 DNA follows: TGTGCCAGCAGTCCCCGGACAGGGAAAAGCGGGAACACTGAAGCTTTCTTT.

This clonotype was observed many times. This chain connects TRBV11-3 to TRBJ2-1, with 10 nucleotides matching TRBD2. There are 16 residues in the CDR3. CDR1 is SGHNT and CDR2 is YENEEA in the germline V gene. With V trimmed by 5 bases and J by 0 bases, 4 bases remained unmatched. Written as DNA, the CDR3 is TGTGCCAGCAGCGTGGCTAGCGGGAGCTCCTACAATGAGCAGTTCTTC. It yields the protein CASSVASGSSYNEQFF.

The chain carries TRBV5-1 and TRBJ1-1; a weak D match, TRBD1 (5 bases). The CDR3 spans 17 residues. Deletions cut 3 bases from V and 0 bases from J, with 18 bases between. Germline CDR1 and CDR2: SGHRS and YFSETQ. CDR3 protein: CASSYRDPQSMNTEAFF. In DNA form, the CDR3 reads TGCGCCAGCAGCTACCGGGACCCTCAGTCCATGAACACTGAAGCTTTCTTT.

J is TRBJ2-7 and V is TRBV5-6, with a weak D call TRBD1 (6 bases). The germline V gene encodes CDR1 SGHDT and CDR2 YYEEEE. The CDR3 runs 12 residues. The V and J ends lost 4 bases and 8 bases respectively, with 13 bases between them. DNA for the CDR3: TGTGCCAGCAGCGGCACAGGGTCAAAGCAGTACTTC. Protein: CASSGTGSKQYF.

The V call is TRBV5-1, the J call TRBJ2-7; tentatively, D is TRBD1 or TRBD2 (6 bases each). Between the trimmed V and J ends, which lost 5 bases and 4 bases, there was a span of 10 bases. This CDR3 has 12 amino acids. The germline V gene encodes CDR1 SGHRS and CDR2 YFSETQ. The CDR3 reads CASSTGRYEQYF. As DNA, the CDR3 is TGCGCCAGCAGTACAGGGAGGTACGAGCAGTACTTC.

The J gene is TRBJ2-2, the V gene TRBV6-2 or TRBV6-3; D is perhaps TRBD1 (6 bases). Germline assignment: CDR1 MNHEY and CDR2 SVGEGT. The CDR3 spans 16 residues. The V end was cut by 5 bases, the J end by 4 bases, with 17 bases between. The CDR3 sequence is CASSATGQVSTGELFF. CDR3 DNA: TGTGCCAGCAGTGCTACAGGGCAAGTAAGCACCGGGGAGCTGTTTTTT.

This clonotype showed up many times. J is TRBJ2-7 and V is TRBV28; the D is unclear. CDR1 is MDHEN and CDR2 is SYDVKM in the germline V gene. The V end was cut by 2 bases, the J end by 3 bases, with 14 bases between. This CDR3 is 15 amino acids long. This chain's CDR3 is CASSLETGPNYEQYF. In nucleotides, the CDR3 is TGTGCCAGCAGTTTAGAAACTGGCCCGAACTACGAGCAGTACTTC. The complete variable domain, with remaining parts taken from reference TRBV28 and TRBJ2-7, reads DVKVTQSSRYLVKRTGEKVFLECVQDMDHENMFWYRQDPGLGLRLIYFSYDVKMKEKGDIPEGYSVSREKKERFSLILESASTNQTSMYLCASSLETGPNYEQYFGPGTRLTVT.

This clonotype showed up just a few times. A single base separates this from a much larger clone, so it may be a read error. The V and J genes are TRBV29-1 and TRBJ1-1; D gene ambiguous. The CDR3 loop spans 14 amino acids. The V end was cut by 8 bases, the J end by 0 bases, with 16 bases between. The germline V gene encodes CDR1 SQVTM and CDR2 ANQGSEA. CDR3 protein: CSIASDRLNTEAFF. The CDR3 DNA is TGCAGCATTGCGTCCGACCGATTGAACACTGAAGCTTTCTTT.

This clonotype was seen more than once but under ten times. The V call is TRBV5-1, the J call TRBJ2-5; TRBD1 might be the D (6 bases). From germline, CDR1 is SGHRS and CDR2 YFSETQ. V lost 7 bases and J lost 3, with 13 bases in between. This CDR3 is built from 13 residues. Here the CDR3 reads CASQLTGKETQYF. CDR3 DNA: TGCGCCAGCCAACTTACAGGGAAAGAGACCCAGTACTTC.

This clonotype was found many times. The V and J genes are TRBV20-1 and TRBJ2-1; TRBD2 matches 9 bases. CDR3 size: 18 residues. CDR1 is DFQATT and CDR2 is SNEGSKA in the germline V gene (reference sequence). The ends lost 1 base at V and 3 bases at J; junction bases unmatched: 13. In DNA, the CDR3 is TGCAGTGCTAGAGGGCCGTTTAGGTCTAGCGGGGACTACAATGAGCAGTTCTTC. Translation gives CSARGPFRSSGDYNEQFF.

Many counts were recorded for this clonotype. The V and J genes are TRBV7-2 and TRBJ1-1, with D maybe TRBD1 (6 bases). Germline CDR1 reads SGHTA; CDR2 reads FQGNSA. V lost 5 bases, J lost 7 bases, and 17 bases lay in between. The CDR3 is 14 residues long. The chain's CDR3 is CASSPTGKPHEAFF. CDR3 DNA: TGTGCCAGCAGCCCGACAGGAAAACCCCATGAAGCTTTCTTT. The variable domain in full, with the rest retrieved from reference TRBV7-2 and TRBJ1-1, is GAGVSQSPSNKVTEKGKDVELRCDPISGHTALYWYRQSLGQGLEFLIYFQGNSAPDKSGLPSDRFSAERTGGSVSTLTIQRTQQEDSAVYLCASSPTGKPHEAFFGQGTRLTVV.

The chain has TRBV5-6 and TRBJ2-2; D tentatively reads TRBD1 or TRBD2 (5 bases each). The CDR3 is made up of 13 amino acids. Deletions cut 6 bases from V and 6 bases from J, with 12 bases between. Per the germline V gene, CDR1 is SGHDT and CDR2 is YYEEEE. The CDR3 loop reads CASIRGGSGELFF. The CDR3 coding sequence is TGTGCCAGCATCCGTGGGGGTTCCGGGGAGCTGTTTTTT.

This sequence joins TRBV29-1 and TRBJ1-3, with 9 bases that match TRBD1. The V and J ends lost 4 bases and 8 bases, in that order; junction bases with no gene match: 9. Germline V gives CDR1 SQVTM, CDR2 ANQGSEA. There are 14 residues in the CDR3. The CDR3, as DNA: TGCAGCGTTGTAGTACAGGGGGCCTTTGACACCATATATTTT. Translating it yields CSVVVQGAFDTIYF.